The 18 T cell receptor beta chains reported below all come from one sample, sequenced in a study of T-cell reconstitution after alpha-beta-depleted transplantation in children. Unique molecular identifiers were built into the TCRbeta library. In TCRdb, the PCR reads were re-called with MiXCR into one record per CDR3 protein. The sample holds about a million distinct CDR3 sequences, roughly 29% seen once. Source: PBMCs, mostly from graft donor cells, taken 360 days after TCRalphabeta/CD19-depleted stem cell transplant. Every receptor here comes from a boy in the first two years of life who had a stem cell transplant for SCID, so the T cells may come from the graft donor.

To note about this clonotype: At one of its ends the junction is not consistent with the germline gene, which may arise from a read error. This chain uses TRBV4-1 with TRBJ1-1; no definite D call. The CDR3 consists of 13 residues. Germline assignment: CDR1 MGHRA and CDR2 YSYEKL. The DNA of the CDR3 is TGTGCCATCAGCCAAGGGCTGCTCACTGAAGCTTTCTTT. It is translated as CAISQGLLTEAFF.

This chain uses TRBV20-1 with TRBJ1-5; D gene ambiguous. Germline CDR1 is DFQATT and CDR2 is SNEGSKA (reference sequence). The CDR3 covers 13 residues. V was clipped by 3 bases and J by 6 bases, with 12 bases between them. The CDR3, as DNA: TGCAGTGCTAGTCGCCCCGTGGGTCAGCCCCAGCATTTT. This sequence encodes CSASRPVGQPQHF.

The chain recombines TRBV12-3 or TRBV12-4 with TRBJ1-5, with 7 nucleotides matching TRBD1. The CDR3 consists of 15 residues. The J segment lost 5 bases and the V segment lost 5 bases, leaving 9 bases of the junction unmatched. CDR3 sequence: CASSPTGAVYQPQHF. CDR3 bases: TGTGCCAGCAGTCCTACAGGGGCGGTATATCAGCCCCAGCATTTT.

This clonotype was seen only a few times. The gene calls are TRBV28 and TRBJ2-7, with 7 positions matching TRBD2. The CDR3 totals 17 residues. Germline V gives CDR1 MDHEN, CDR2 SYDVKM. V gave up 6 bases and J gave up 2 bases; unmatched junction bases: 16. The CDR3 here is CASRSTSLSGAPYEQYF. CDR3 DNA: TGTGCCAGCAGGTCGACTAGCCTCAGCGGGGCCCCCTACGAGCAGTACTTC.

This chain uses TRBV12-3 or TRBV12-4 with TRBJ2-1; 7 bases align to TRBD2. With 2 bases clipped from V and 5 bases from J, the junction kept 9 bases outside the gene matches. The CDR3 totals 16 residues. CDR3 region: CASSLILASGHNEQFF. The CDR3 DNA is TGTGCCAGCAGTTTAATTCTGGCTAGCGGACACAATGAGCAGTTCTTC.

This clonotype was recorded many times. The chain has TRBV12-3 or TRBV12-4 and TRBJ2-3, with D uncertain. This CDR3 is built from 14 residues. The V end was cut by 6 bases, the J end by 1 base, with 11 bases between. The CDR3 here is CASSIQGGTDTQYF. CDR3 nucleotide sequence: TGTGCCAGCAGCATCCAAGGAGGCACAGATACGCAGTATTTT.

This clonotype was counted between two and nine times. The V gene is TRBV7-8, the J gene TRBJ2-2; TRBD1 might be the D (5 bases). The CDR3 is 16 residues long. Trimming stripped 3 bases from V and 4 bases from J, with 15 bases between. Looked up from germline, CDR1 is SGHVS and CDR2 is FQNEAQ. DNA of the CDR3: TGTGCCAGCAGCTTGGCTTGGCAGGGCTCCACCGGGGAGCTGTTTTTT. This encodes CASSLAWQGSTGELFF.

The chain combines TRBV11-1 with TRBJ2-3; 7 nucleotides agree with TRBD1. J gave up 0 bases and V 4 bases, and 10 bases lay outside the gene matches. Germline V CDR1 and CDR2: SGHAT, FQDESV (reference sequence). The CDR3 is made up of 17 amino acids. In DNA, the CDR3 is TGTGCCAGCAGCTACGACAGGGCCGGACCTAGCACAGATACGCAGTATTTT. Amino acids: CASSYDRAGPSTDTQYF.

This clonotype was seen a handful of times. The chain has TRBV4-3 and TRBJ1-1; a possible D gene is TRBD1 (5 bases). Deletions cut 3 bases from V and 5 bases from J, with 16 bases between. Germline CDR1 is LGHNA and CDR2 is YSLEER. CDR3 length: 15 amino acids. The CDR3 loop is CASSHVYGGVTEAFF. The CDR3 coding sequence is TGCGCCAGCAGCCACGTGTACGGGGGGGTGACTGAAGCTTTCTTT.

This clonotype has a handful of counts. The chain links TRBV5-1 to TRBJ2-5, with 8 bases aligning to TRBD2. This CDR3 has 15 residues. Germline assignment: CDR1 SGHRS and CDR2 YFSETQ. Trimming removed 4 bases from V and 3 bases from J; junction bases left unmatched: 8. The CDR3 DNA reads TGCGCCAGCAGCCCGGGATGGCGGGGGGAAGAGACCCAGTACTTC. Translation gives CASSPGWRGEETQYF.

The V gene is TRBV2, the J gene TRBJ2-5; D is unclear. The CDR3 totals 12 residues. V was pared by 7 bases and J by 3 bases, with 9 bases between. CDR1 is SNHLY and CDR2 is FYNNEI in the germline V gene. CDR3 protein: CASITVKETQYF. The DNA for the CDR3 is TGTGCCAGCATCACTGTCAAAGAGACCCAGTACTTC.

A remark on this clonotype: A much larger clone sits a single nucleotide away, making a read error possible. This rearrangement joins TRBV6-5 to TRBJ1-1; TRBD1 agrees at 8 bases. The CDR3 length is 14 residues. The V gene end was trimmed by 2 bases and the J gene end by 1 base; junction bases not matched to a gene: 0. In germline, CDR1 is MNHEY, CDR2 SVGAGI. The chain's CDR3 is CASSYDRGNTEAFF. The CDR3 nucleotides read TGTGCCAGCAGTTACGACAGGGGGAACACTGAAGCTTTCTTT.

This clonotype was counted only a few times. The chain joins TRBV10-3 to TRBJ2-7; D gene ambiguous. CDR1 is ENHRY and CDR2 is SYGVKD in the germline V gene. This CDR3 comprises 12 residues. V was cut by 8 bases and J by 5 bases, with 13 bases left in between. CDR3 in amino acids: CAIATPPHEQYF. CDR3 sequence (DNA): TGTGCCATCGCTACTCCCCCCCACGAGCAGTACTTC.

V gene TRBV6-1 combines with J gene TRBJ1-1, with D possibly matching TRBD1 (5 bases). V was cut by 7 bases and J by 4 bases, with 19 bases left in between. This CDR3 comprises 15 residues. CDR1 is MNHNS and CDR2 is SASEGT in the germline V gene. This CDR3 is CASTISMTAVTEAFF. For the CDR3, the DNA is TGTGCCAGCACCATAAGTATGACAGCCGTCACTGAAGCTTTCTTT.

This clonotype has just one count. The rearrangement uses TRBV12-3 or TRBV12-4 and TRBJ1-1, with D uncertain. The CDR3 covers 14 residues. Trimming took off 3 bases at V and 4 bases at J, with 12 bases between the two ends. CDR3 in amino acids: CASSFVGRGTEAFF. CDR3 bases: TGTGCCAGCAGTTTTGTAGGGCGAGGCACTGAAGCTTTCTTT.

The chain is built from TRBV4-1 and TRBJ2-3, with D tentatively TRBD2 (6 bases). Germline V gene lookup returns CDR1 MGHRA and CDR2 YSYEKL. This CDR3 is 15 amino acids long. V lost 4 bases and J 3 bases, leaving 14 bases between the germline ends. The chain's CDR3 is CASSRHAAGTDTQYF. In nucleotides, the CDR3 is TGCGCCAGCAGCCGCCACGCGGCGGGGACAGATACGCAGTATTTT.

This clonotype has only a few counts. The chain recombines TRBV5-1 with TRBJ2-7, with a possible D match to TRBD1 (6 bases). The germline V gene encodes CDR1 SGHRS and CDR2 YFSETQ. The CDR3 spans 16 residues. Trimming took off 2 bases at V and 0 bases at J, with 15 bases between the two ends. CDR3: CASSFNQGLSSYEQYF. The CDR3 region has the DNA TGCGCCAGCAGCTTCAACCAGGGGTTAAGCTCCTACGAGCAGTACTTC.

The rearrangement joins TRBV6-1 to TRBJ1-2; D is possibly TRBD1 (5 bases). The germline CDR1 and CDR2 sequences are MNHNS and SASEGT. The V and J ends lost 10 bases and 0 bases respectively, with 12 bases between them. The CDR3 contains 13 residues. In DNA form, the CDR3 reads TGTGCCATCTCGATCAGGGCTAACTATGGCTACACCTTC. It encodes CAISIRANYGYTF.